This T cell receptor beta chain was captured in a study of Ad26.COV2.S vaccination and SARS-CoV-2 variants. Study results and caveats: Vaccinees and placebo recipients showed similar non-spike TCR breadth. After vaccination, reports described spike-specific CD8+ and CD4+ T cell responses as showing substantial breadth.

V trimming: 5 bases; J trimming: 4 bases; junction bases outside the gene matches: 10. From germline, CDR1 is SGHDT and CDR2 YYEEEE. This CDR3 has 15 amino acids. As regards this clone: The antigen is not known.

The treatment: 15 to 20 received Ad26.COV2.S at low or high dose, single or two shots; about 5 received placebo; per-sample allocation not given. Collection of samples fell on day 63 after the first vaccine or placebo injection. Based in Boston, the donor was an adult of 18-55 years. An Ad26 vector expressing Wuhan-strain SARS-CoV-2 spike served as the vaccine. Profiled with immunoSEQ multiplex PCR; TCRdb holds only in-frame clones, not every one. Of under 550,000 clones listed, more than 80% are singletons. This sample comprised peripheral blood, obtained in a trial of Ad26.COV2.S vaccine versus placebo. This sequence joins TRBV5-6 and TRBJ2-5; 8 bases line up with TRBD1. The sequence was collected from a person between 18 and 59 years old who received the Ad26.COV2.S COVID-19 vaccine or a placebo. Here the CDR3 DNA reads TGTGCCAGCAGACCAACAGGGGGAAGCCTAGAGACCCAGTACTTC. This translates into CASRPTGGSLETQYF.